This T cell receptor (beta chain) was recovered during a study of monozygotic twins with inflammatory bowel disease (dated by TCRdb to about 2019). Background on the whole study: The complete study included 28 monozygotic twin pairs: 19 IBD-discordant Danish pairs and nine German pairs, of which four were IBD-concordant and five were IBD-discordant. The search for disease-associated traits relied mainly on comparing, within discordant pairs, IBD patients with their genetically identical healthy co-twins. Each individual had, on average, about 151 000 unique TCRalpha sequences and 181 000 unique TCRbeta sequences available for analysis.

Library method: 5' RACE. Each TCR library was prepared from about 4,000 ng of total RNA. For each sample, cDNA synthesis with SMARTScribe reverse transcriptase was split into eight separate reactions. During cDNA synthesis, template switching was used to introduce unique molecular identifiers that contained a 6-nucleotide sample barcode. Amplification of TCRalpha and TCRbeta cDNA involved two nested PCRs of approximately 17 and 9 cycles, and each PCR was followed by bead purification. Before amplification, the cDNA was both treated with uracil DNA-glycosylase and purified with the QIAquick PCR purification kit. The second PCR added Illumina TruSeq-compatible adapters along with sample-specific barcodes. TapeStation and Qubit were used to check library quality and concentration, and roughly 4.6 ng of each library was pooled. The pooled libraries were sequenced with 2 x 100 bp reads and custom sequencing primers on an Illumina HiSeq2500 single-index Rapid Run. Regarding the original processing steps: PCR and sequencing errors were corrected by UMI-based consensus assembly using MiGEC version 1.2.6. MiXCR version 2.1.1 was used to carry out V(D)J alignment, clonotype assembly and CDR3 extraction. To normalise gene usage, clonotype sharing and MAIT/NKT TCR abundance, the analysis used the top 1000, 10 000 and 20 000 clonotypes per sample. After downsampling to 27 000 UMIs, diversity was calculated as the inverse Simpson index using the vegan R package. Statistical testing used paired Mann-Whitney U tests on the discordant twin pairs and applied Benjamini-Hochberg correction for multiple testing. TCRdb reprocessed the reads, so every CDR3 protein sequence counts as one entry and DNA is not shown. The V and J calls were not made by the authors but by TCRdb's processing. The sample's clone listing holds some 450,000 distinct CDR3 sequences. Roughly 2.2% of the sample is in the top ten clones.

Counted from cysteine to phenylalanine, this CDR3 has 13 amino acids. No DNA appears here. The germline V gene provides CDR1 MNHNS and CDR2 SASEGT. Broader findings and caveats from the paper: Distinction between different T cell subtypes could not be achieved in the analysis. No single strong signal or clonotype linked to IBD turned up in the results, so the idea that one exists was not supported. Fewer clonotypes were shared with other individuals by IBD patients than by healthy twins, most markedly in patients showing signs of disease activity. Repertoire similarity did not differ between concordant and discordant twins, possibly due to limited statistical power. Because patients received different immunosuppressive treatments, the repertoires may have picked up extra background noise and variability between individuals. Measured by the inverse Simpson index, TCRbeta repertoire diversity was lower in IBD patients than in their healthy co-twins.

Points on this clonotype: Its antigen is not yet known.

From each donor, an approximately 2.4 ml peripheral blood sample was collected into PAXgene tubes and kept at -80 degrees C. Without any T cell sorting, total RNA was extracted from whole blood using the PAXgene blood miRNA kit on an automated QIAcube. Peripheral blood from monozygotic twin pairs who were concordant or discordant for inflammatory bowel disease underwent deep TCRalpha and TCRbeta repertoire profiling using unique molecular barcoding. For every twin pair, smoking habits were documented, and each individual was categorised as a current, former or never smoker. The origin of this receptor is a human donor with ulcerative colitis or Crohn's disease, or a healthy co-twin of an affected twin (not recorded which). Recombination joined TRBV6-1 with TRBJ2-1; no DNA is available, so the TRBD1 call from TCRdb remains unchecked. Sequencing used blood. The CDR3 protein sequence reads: CASSEGGRGEQFF.